The 13 T cell receptor beta chains below come from one sample, sequenced in a study of TIL therapy for anti-PD-1-resistant metastatic lung cancer. The immunoSEQ assay was v3. Method: immunoSEQ multiplex PCR; TCRdb's copy keeps in-frame clones and lacks some. The sample holds about 95,000 clones, roughly 65% seen once. Regarding time point: pre-treatment sample, taken before nivolumab and TIL therapy. Pleural nodules or supraclavicular lymph nodes made up most of the excised metastases sampled. The source was tumor tissue, collected at baseline. These receptors all come from a person between 25 and 80 years old with non-small cell lung cancer.

The chain couples TRBV28 to TRBJ1-2, with 7 bases identical to TRBD1. V gave up 2 bases and J gave up 2 bases; unmatched junction bases: 5. This CDR3 is 15 amino acids long. Germline loops: CDR1 MDHEN, CDR2 SYDVKM. CDR3 bases: TGTGCCAGCAGTTTACAAAACAGGGGAAACTATGGCTACACCTTC. This encodes CASSLQNRGNYGYTF.

This clone was recorded once. The chain employs TRBV2 and TRBJ1-6, with a weak D call TRBD1 (5 bases). The CDR3 consists of 14 residues. Germline CDR1 is SNHLY and CDR2 is FYNNEI. V lost 3 bases and J lost 9, with 12 bases in between. As DNA, the CDR3 is TGTGCCAGCAGTGATGACAGAATAGGTTCACCCCTCCACTTT. This sequence encodes CASSDDRIGSPLHF. The complete variable domain, with remaining parts taken from reference TRBV2 and TRBJ1-6, reads EPEVTQTPSHQVTQMGQEVILRCVPISNHLYFYWYRQILGQKVEFLVSFYNNEISEKSEIFDDQFSVERPDGSNFTLKIRSTKLEDSAMYFCASSDDRIGSPLHFGNGTRLTVT.

This clone has more than one count but fewer than ten. This sequence joins TRBV5-6 and TRBJ2-1, with 10 bases aligning to TRBD2. CDR3 length: 15 amino acids. The germline V gene has CDR1 SGHDT and CDR2 YYEEEE. J was trimmed by 1 base and V by 4 bases; bases with no gene match: 2. The CDR3 DNA follows: TGTGCCAGCAGCGCAGCGGGGGGGTCCTACAATGAGCAGTTCTTC. Its protein is CASSAAGGSYNEQFF.

This clone has only a few counts. This rearrangement joins TRBV28 to TRBJ2-2; TRBD2 aligns across 12 bases. The CDR3 runs 17 residues. The ends lost 5 bases at V and 1 base at J; junction bases unmatched: 5. CDR1 MDHEN and CDR2 SYDVKM come from the germline V gene. The CDR3 region is CASSTSGRMGNTGELFF. CDR3 sequence (DNA): TGTGCCAGCAGTACTAGCGGGAGGATGGGGAACACCGGGGAGCTGTTTTTT. The entire variable domain, with the rest obtained from reference TRBV28 and TRBJ2-2, is as follows: DVKVTQSSRYLVKRTGEKVFLECVQDMDHENMFWYRQDPGLGLRLIYFSYDVKMKEKGDIPEGYSVSREKKERFSLILESASTNQTSMYLCASSTSGRMGNTGELFFGEGSRLTVL.

This clone was detected only a few times. J is TRBJ2-1 and V is TRBV30, with 9 bases aligning to TRBD2. The CDR3 is made up of 15 amino acids. Unmatched junction bases numbered 11, after V lost 5 bases and J lost 6 bases. Per the germline V gene, CDR1 is GTSNPN and CDR2 is SVGIG (reference sequence). The CDR3 coding sequence is TGTGCCTGGGCGGGGGGGGTAGCGGAACTCAATGAGCAGTTCTTC. Translating gives CAWAGGVAELNEQFF. Full variable domain (remainder filled in from reference TRBV30 and TRBJ2-1): SQTIHQWPATLVQPVGSPLSLECTVEGTSNPNLYWYRQAAGRGLQLLFYSVGIGQISSEVPQNLSASRPQDRQFILSSKKLLLSDSGFYLCAWAGGVAELNEQFFGPGTRLTVL.

This clone was picked up a small number of times. This chain connects TRBV7-2 to TRBJ2-6; weak D call: TRBD1 (6 bases). The ends were cut back, 0 bases at V and 4 bases at J, with 10 bases in the middle. The CDR3 length is 16 residues. In germline, CDR1 is SGHTA, CDR2 FQGNSA. CDR3 in DNA: TGTGCCAGCAGCTTAGCAGGACAGTTCGGGGCCAACGTCCTGACTTTC. This gives the protein CASSLAGQFGANVLTF.

This clone was counted only a few times. The chain joins TRBV6-2 or TRBV6-3 to TRBJ2-1; no reliable D call. This CDR3 has 12 amino acids. The germline V gene encodes CDR1 MNHEY and CDR2 SVGEGT. The V and J ends lost 5 bases and 4 bases respectively, with 6 bases between them. CDR3 loop: CASSLLYNEQFF. The CDR3 DNA is TGTGCCAGCAGTCTGCTTTACAATGAGCAGTTCTTC.

This clone has more than one count but fewer than ten. The chain links TRBV27 to TRBJ1-1; TRBD1 matches 9 bases. The CDR3 has 14 amino acids. V shed 7 bases, J shed 2 bases, and the junction held 5 bases outside the gene matches. Germline lookup yields CDR1 MNHEY and CDR2 SMNVEV (reference sequence). As DNA, the CDR3 is TGTGCCAGCACCGTGACAGGGGGAAACACTGAAGCTTTCTTT. It encodes CASTVTGGNTEAFF.

This clone turned up a few times. V is TRBV7-3 and J is TRBJ2-2, with D perhaps given as TRBD1 or TRBD2 (5 bases each). Trimming pared 0 bases from V and 6 bases from J, leaving 11 bases between. Germline-derived CDR1 and CDR2 are SGHTA and FQGTGA. The CDR3 consists of 15 residues. CDR3 residues: CASSLTGDLSGELFF. CDR3 in DNA: TGTGCCAGCAGCTTAACGGGGGACCTTTCCGGGGAGCTGTTTTTT.

In this sample, this clone turned up a few times. The rearrangement joins TRBV15 to TRBJ1-4, with TRBD1 as a possible D gene (6 bases). V shed 0 bases and J shed 8 bases, with 10 bases lying between them. CDR3 length: 14 amino acids. Germline values: CDR1 LNHNV, CDR2 YYDKDF (reference sequence). CDR3 region: CATSRDRGGEKLFF. DNA for the CDR3: TGTGCCACCAGCAGAGACAGGGGTGGGGAAAAACTGTTTTTT.

J is TRBJ2-1 and V is TRBV5-4; perhaps TRBD1 as D (6 bases). Trimming took 1 base from V and 6 from J, leaving 11 bases between them. This CDR3 comprises 14 residues. Germline V CDR1 and CDR2: SGHNT, YYREEE (reference sequence). The chain's CDR3 is CASSLQGRSNEQFF. Here the CDR3 DNA reads TGTGCCAGCAGCTTGCAGGGGCGCTCCAATGAGCAGTTCTTC. Variable domain in full (rest from reference TRBV5-4 and TRBJ2-1): ETGVTQSPTHLIKTRGQQVTLRCSSQSGHNTVSWYQQALGQGPQFIFQYYREEENGRGNFPPRFSGLQFPNYSSELNVNALELDDSALYLCASSLQGRSNEQFFGPGTRLTVL.

This clone was picked up a small number of times. The chain couples TRBV9 to TRBJ2-7; TRBD2 matches 10 bases. The germline CDR1 and CDR2 sequences are SGDLS and YYNGEE. V shed 0 bases and J 13 bases; nucleotides not matched to a gene: 7. This CDR3 region has 13 residues. Here the CDR3 DNA reads TGTGCCAGCAGCGTAGGGCCGGGACTAGCGTTATACTTC. Translating gives CASSVGPGLALYF.

The chain recombines TRBV27 with TRBJ2-7; 8 bases fit TRBD1. The CDR3 length is 14 residues. From germline, CDR1 is MNHEY and CDR2 SMNVEV (reference sequence). The V gene end was trimmed by 6 bases and the J gene end by 2 bases; junction bases not matched to a gene: 6. CDR3 DNA sequence: TGTGCCAGCAGAAGGGCAGGGGGCCCCTACGAGCAGTACTTC. Translated: CASRRAGGPYEQYF.